This T cell receptor (beta chain) was found in a study of cytomegalovirus exposure and HLA in healthy donors. The PCR had 60 Vbeta and 13 Jbeta primers. Clones were read by immunoSEQ multiplex PCR, and TCRdb kept only the in-frame ones, dropping some. The data hold under 120,000 clones, with around two thirds observed a single time. CDR1 SGHRS and CDR2 YFSETQ come from the germline V gene. The CDR3 contains 12 residues. Trimming took off 2 bases at V and 7 bases at J, with 10 bases between the two ends. Nominal health characterized the donors when sampled, though unrecorded immune exposures were likely.

The TCR comes from a man under 40 in good health and CMV-seropositive. The chain joins TRBV5-1 to TRBJ2-7; D might be TRBD1 (6 bases). Sequencing was performed on PBMCs. DNA of the CDR3: TGCGCCAGCAGCTTTGGTGGGACAGAGCAGTACTTC. Amino acids: CASSFGGTEQYF. Full variable domain (missing parts from reference TRBV5-1 and TRBJ2-7): KAGVTQTPRYLIKTRGQQVTLSCSPISGHRSVSWYQQTPGQGLQFLFEYFSETQRNKGNFPGRFSGRQFSNSRSEMNVSTLELGDSALYLCASSFGGTEQYFGPGTRLTVT.